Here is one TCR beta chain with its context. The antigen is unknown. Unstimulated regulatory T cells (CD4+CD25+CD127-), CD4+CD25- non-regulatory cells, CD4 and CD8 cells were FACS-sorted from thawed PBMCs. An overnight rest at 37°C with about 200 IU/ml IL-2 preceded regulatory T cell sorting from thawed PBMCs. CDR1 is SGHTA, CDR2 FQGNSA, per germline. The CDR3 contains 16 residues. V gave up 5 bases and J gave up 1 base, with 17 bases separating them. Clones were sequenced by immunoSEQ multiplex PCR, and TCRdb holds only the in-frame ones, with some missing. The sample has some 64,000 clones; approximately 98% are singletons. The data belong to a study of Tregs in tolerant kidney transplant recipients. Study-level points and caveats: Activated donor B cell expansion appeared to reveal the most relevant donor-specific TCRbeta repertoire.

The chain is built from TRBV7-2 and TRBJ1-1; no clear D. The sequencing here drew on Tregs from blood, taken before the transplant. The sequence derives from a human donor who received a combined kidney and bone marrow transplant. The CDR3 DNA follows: TGTGCCAGCAGCCCCAAAGGCGTACGGGAGAACACTGAAGCTTTCTTT. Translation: CASSPKGVRENTEAFF. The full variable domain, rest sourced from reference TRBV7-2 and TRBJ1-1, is GAGVSQSPSNKVTEKGKDVELRCDPISGHTALYWYRQSLGQGLEFLIYFQGNSAPDKSGLPSDRFSAERTGGSVSTLTIQRTQQEDSAVYLCASSPKGVRENTEAFFGQGTRLTVV.